This T cell receptor beta chain was identified in a study of blood T cell repertoires in COVID-19. Repertoires were generated with immunoSEQ multiplex PCR, while TCRdb's copy carries only in-frame clones and drops some. The profile covers about 150,000 clones, with more than 75% appearing a single time and roughly 4.9% taken by the ten largest. This TCR was sampled from a woman between 70 and 85 years old with COVID-19, enrolled during active disease. The sequencing sample was made of peripheral blood.

The CDR3 coding sequence is TGTGCCAGCAGCCACAACAGGGGAAGTTTGTACGAGCAGTACTTC. Its translation is CASSHNRGSLYEQYF. This chain links TRBV5-5 with TRBJ2-7, with 7 bases matching TRBD1. The CDR3 sequence is 15 residues long. V lost 4 bases and J lost 4; bases outside the gene matches: 11. Germline V lookup: CDR1 SGHKS, CDR2 YYEKEE (reference sequence).